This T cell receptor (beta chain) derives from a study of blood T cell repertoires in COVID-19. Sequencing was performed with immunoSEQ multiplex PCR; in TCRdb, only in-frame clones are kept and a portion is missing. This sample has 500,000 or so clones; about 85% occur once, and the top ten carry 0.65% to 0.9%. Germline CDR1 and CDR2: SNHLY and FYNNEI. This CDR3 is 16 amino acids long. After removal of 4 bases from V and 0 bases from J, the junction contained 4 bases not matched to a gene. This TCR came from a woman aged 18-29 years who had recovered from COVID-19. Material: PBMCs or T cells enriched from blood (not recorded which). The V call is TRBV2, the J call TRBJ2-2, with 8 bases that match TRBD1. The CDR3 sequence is CASSGSDRANTGELFF. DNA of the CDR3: TGTGCCAGCAGTGGCTCGGACAGGGCGAACACCGGGGAGCTGTTTTTT.